The next 12 T cell receptor beta chains were all read from a single sample in a study of beta chain features in type 1 diabetes. Sequenced material consisted of expressed TCRB transcripts (all of the isolated RNA was reverse transcribed). Assay: immunoSEQ multiplex PCR; the TCRdb copy retains only in-frame clones and omits some. The table lists some 900,000 clones, around a sixth of them singletons. Sequences were obtained from naive CD4+ T cells from blood. These receptors came from a woman aged 18 to 35 in good health.

The V gene is TRBV6-5, the J gene TRBJ2-5, with 7 positions matching TRBD1. The length of the CDR3 is 11 residues. Germline V gene lookup returns CDR1 MNHEY and CDR2 SVGAGI. J gave up 11 bases and V 5 bases, and 5 bases lay outside the gene matches. CDR3 region: CASSDRVEQYF. CDR3 nucleotide sequence: TGTGCCAGCAGTGACAGGGTTGAGCAGTACTTC.

This clone has a handful of counts. The CDR3 here is CASSREGSHYNEQFF. CDR3 nucleotide sequence: TGTGCCAGCAGCAGGGAGGGTAGCCACTACAATGAGCAGTTCTTC. V and J are TRBV6-5 and TRBJ2-1; the match to TRBD2 covers 7 bases. The CDR3 sequence is 15 residues long. The trim removed 6 bases at V and 3 bases at J, leaving 8 bases unmatched. The germline V gene encodes CDR1 MNHEY and CDR2 SVGAGI.

Remarks on this clone: Other DNA sequences from this sample encode an identical CDR3 as well. The rearrangement joins TRBV5-4 to TRBJ2-5; D could derive from TRBD1 or TRBD2 (5 bases each). From germline, CDR1 is SGHNT and CDR2 YYREEE (reference sequence). The CDR3 has 13 amino acids. The V end was cut by 0 bases, the J end by 4 bases, with 7 bases between. CDR3 protein: CASSLVGGETQYF. CDR3 nucleotide sequence: TGTGCCAGCAGCTTGGTTGGGGGAGAGACCCAGTACTTC.

The gene calls are TRBV7-6 and TRBJ2-1, with 7 nucleotides matching TRBD2. The J segment lost 3 bases and the V segment lost 4 bases, leaving 18 bases of the junction unmatched. The CDR3 consists of 19 residues. Germline V CDR1 and CDR2: SGHVS, FNYEAQ. The CDR3 sequence is CASSSSLGDRTSFYNEQFF. CDR3 DNA: TGTGCCAGCAGCTCCAGCTTAGGGGACCGGACTAGTTTCTACAATGAGCAGTTCTTC.

This clone has a handful of counts. This chain joins TRBV6-1 and TRBJ2-5; D possibly uses TRBD1 or TRBD2 (5 bases each). The CDR3 runs to 14 residues. Germline V gene lookup returns CDR1 MNHNS and CDR2 SASEGT. Trimming took 5 bases from V and 4 from J, leaving 14 bases between them. CDR3 DNA: TGTGCCAGCAGTCCGGGGCCCGACGTAGAGACCCAGTACTTC. Translating gives CASSPGPDVETQYF.

In its sample, this clone was seen a few times. The CDR3 protein is CASRESSYNEQFF. In nucleotides, the CDR3 is TGCGCCAGCAGGGAGAGCTCCTACAATGAGCAGTTCTTC. The rearrangement joins TRBV10-2 to TRBJ2-1; no reliable D call. CDR1 and CDR2 (germline): WSHSY, SAAADI. The CDR3 is made up of 13 amino acids. With 6 bases removed from V and 0 bases from J, the gap between germline ends came to 6 bases.

CDR3 loop: CASSYNSANYGYTF. In DNA form, the CDR3 reads TGTGCCAGCAGTTACAACTCAGCTAACTATGGCTACACCTTC. The chain has TRBV6-6 and TRBJ1-2; D remains unclear. V was clipped by 2 bases and J by 0 bases, with 7 bases between them. The CDR3 covers 14 residues. Per germline, CDR1 MNHNY and CDR2 SVGAGI (reference sequence).

The chain carries TRBV11-1 and TRBJ2-1; 7 bases are a match to TRBD1. The junction had 11 bases not matched to a gene; V was cut back by 1 base and J by 2 bases. There are 18 residues in the CDR3. Per germline, CDR1 SGHAT and CDR2 FQDESV (reference sequence). The CDR3 sequence is CASSLGIGWQGAYNEQFF. The CDR3 DNA reads TGTGCCAGCAGCTTAGGAATAGGCTGGCAGGGGGCCTACAATGAGCAGTTCTTC. Variable domain in full (rest from reference TRBV11-1 and TRBJ2-1): EAEVAQSPRYKITEKSQAVAFWCDPISGHATLYWYRQILGQGPELLVQFQDESVVDDSQLPKDRFSAERLKGVDSTLKIQPAELGDSAMYLCASSLGIGWQGAYNEQFFGPGTRLTVL.

This chain connects TRBV2 to TRBJ2-5, with TRBD2 identical over 9 bases. The germline CDR1 and CDR2 sequences are SNHLY and FYNNEI. The CDR3 runs to 13 residues. V trimming: 4 bases; J trimming: 9 bases; junction bases outside the gene matches: 6. The CDR3 region has the DNA TGTGCCAGCAGTGGATCGCGGGAGGGGTCCCAGTACTTC. As protein: CASSGSREGSQYF. Using reference TRBV2 and TRBJ2-5 for the parts outside the CDR3, the full variable domain is EPEVTQTPSHQVTQMGQEVILRCVPISNHLYFYWYRQILGQKVEFLVSFYNNEISEKSEIFDDQFSVERPDGSNFTLKIRSTKLEDSAMYFCASSGSREGSQYFGPGTRLLVL.

This clone showed up just a few times. The J gene is TRBJ1-1, the V gene TRBV5-1; 9 bases align to TRBD1. V lost 4 bases and J lost 4; bases outside the gene matches: 14. Germline V gene sequence: CDR1 SGHRS, CDR2 YFSETQ. The CDR3 has 17 residues. CDR3 nucleotide sequence: TGCGCCAGCAGCCACCTTCCAAACAGGGGGCTCGGCACTGAAGCTTTCTTT. It codes for CASSHLPNRGLGTEAFF.

This clone was counted between two and nine times. At one boundary the junction diverges from the germline segment, which might be a read error. The rearrangement joins TRBV5-4 to TRBJ2-7; 10 bases are a match to TRBD2. The CDR3 is 15 residues long. Germline V gene lookup returns CDR1 SGHNT and CDR2 YYREEE (reference sequence). This CDR3 is CASSHKREGPYEQYF. CDR3 coding DNA: TGCGCCAGCAGCCACAAGCGGGAGGGCCCGTACGAGCAGTACTTC.

The table lists this clone with a few counts. V gene TRBV14 combines with J gene TRBJ2-1; 10 bases agree with TRBD2. V gave up 3 bases and J gave up 3 bases; unmatched junction bases: 2. Germline values: CDR1 SGHDN, CDR2 FVKESK. The CDR3 length is 15 residues. CDR3 bases: TGTGCCAGCAGCCAGCCTAGCGGGAGCTACAATGAGCAGTTCTTC. Translated, it gives CASSQPSGSYNEQFF.